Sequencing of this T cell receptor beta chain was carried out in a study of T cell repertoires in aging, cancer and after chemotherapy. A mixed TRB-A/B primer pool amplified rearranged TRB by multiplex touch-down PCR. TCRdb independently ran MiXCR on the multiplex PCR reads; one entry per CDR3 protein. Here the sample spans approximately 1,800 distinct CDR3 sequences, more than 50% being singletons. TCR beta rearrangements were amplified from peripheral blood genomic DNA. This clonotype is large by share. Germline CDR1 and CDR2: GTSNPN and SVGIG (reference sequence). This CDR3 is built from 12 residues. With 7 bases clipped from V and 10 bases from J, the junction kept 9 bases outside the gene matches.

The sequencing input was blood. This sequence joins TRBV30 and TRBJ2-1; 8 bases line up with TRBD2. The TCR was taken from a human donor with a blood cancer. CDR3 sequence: CALGLVGGEQFF. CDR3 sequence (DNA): TGTGCCTTGGGACTAGTCGGCGGGGAGCAGTTCTTC.